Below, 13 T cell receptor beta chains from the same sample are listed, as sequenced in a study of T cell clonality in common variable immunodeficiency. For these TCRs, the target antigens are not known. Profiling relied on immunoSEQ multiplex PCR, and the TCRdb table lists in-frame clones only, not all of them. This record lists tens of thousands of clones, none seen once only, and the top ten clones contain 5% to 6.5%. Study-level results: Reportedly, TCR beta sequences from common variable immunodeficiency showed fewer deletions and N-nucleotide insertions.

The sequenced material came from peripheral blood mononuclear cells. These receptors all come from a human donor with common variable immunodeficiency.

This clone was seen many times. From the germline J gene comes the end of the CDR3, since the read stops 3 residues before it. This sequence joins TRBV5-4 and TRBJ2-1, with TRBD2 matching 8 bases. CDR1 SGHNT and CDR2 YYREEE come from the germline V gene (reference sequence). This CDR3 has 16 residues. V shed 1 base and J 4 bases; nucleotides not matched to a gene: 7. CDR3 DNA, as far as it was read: TGTGCCAGCAGCTTGTATTCTAGCGGGCCTTACAATGAG. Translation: CASSLYSSGPYNE. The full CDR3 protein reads CASSLYSSGPYNEQFF.

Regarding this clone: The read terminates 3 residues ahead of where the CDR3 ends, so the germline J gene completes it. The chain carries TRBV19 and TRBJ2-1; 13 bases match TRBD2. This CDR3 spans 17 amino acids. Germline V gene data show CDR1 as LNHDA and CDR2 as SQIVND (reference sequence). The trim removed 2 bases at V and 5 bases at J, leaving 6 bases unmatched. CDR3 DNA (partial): TGTGCCAGTAGTATAAGCTTCGGGACTAGCGGGGACAATGAG. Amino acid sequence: CASSISFGTSGDNE. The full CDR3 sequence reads CASSISFGTSGDNEQFF.

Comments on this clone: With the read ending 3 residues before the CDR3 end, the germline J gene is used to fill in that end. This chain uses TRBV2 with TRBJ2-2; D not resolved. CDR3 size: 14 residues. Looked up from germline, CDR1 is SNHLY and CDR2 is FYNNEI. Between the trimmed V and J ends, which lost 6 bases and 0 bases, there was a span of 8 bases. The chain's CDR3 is CASRQWPNTGELFF. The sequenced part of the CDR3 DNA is TGTGCCAGCAGGCAGTGGCCGAACACCGGGGAG.

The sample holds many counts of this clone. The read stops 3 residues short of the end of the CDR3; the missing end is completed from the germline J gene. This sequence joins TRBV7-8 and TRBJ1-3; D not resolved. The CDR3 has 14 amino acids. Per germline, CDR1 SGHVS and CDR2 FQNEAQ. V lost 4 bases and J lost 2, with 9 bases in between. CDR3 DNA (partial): TGTGCCAGCAGCTCCCGGGGTACTGGAAACACC. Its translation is CASSSRGTGNT. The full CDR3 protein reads CASSSRGTGNTIYF.

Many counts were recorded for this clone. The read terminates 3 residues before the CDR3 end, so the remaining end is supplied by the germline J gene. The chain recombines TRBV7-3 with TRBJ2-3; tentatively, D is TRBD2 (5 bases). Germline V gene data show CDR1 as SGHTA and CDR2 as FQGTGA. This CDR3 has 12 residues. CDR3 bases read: TGTGCCAGCAGCCCGCCGGGGTCGACG. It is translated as CASSPPGST. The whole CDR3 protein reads CASSPPGSTQYF.

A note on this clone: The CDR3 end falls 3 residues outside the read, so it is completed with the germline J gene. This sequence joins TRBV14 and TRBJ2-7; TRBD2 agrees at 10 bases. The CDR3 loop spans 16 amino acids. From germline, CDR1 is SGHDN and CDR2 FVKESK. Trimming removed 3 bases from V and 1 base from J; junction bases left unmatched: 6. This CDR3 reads CASSQVTSGESYEQYF. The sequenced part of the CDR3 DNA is TGTGCCAGCAGCCAGGTAACTAGCGGGGAATCCTACGAG.

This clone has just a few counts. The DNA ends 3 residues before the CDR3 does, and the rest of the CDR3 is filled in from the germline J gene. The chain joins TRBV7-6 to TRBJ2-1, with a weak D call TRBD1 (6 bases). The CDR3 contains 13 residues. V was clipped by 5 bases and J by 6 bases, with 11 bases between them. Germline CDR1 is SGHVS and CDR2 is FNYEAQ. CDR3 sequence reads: CASSGDNLNEQFF. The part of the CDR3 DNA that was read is TGTGCCAGCAGCGGGGACAACCTCAATGAG.

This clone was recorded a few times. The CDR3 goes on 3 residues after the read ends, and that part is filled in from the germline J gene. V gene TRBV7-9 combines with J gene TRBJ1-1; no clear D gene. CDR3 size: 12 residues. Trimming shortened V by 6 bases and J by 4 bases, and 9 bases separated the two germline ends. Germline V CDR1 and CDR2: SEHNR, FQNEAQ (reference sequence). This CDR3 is CASRRVFTEAFF. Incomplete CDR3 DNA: TGTGCCAGCAGAAGGGTCTTCACTGAA.

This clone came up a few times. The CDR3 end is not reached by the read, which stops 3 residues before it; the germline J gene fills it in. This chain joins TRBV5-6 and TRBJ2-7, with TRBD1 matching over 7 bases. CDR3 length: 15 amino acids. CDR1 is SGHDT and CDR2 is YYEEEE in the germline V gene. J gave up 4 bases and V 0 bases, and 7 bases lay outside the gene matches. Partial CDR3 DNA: TGTGCCAGCAGCTTGGTAGGACAGGCTATTTACGAG. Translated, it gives CASSLVGQAIYE. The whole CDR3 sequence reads CASSLVGQAIYEQYF.

The covered CDR3 bases are TGCGCCAGCTGTCGCGCTGGGCTGACCGGGGAG. Its translation is CASCRAGLTGE. The full-length CDR3 reads as CASCRAGLTGELFF. This chain connects TRBV5-1 to TRBJ2-2, with D unclear. The observed sequence ends 3 residues before the CDR3 terminus, with the missing tail filled in from the germline J gene. This CDR3 has 14 amino acids. Germline V gives CDR1 SGHRS, CDR2 YFSETQ. With 7 bases removed from V and 5 bases from J, the gap between germline ends came to 15 bases.

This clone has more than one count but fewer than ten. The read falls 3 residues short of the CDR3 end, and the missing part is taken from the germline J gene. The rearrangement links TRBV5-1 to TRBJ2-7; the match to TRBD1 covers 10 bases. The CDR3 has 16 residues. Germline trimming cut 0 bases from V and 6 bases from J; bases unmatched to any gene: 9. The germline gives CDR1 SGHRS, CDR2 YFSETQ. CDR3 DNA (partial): TGCGCCAGCAGCTTGGGTCCAGGGACAGGGGCGGGCGAG. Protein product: CASSLGPGTGAGE. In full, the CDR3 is CASSLGPGTGAGEQYF.

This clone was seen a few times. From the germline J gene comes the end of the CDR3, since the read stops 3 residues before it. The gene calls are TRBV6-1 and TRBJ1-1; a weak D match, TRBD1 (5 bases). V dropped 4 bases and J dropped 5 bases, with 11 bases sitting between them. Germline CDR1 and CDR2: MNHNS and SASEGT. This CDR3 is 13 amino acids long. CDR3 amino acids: CASSGGLSTEAFF. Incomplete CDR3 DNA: TGTGCCAGCAGTGGGGGACTTTCAACTGAA.

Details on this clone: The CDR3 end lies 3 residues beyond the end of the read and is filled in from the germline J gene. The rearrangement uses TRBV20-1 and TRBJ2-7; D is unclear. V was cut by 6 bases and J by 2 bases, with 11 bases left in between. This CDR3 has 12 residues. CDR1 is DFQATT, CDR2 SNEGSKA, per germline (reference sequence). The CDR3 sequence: CSALEAAYEQYF. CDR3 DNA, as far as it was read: TGCAGTGCCCTCGAGGCGGCCTACGAG.